Given below is one T cell receptor beta chain in context. These data come from a study of T-cell memory formation after mild COVID-19. One entry per CDR3 protein, called by TCRdb with MiXCR from the 5' RACE reads. This sample has a few hundred thousand distinct CDR3 sequences; approximately 21% occur once, and the top ten carry around 8.4%. This clonotype was obtained from an adult woman who had mild COVID-19 (a few samples of this study predate the infection). Cell type and time point are not known. Sequenced material: PBMCs or a T cell subset sorted from them (not recorded which).

CDR3 in amino acids: CASSFVPHEQYF. As DNA, the CDR3 is TGTGCCAGCAGTTTCGTCCCCCACGAGCAGTACTTC. V gene TRBV28 combines with J gene TRBJ2-7, with D unclear. CDR3 length: 12 residues. CDR1 and CDR2 from the germline V gene are MDHEN and SYDVKM. V lost 3 bases, J lost 5 bases, and 8 bases lay in between.